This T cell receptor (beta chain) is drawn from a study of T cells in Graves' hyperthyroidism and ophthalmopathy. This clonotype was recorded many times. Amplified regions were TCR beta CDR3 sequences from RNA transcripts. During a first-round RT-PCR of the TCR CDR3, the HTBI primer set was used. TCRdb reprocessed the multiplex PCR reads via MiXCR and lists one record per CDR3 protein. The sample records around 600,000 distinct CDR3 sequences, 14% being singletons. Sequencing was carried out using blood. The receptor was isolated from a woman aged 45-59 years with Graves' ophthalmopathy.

The CDR3: CASSRRPSYEQYF. CDR3 coding DNA: TGTGCCAGCAGCCGTAGACCCTCCTACGAGCAGTACTTC. The chain employs TRBV7-2 and TRBJ2-7; no definite D call. Germline V gives CDR1 SGHTA, CDR2 FQGNSA. The length of the CDR3 is 13 residues. V was clipped by 5 bases and J by 0 bases, with 8 bases between them.